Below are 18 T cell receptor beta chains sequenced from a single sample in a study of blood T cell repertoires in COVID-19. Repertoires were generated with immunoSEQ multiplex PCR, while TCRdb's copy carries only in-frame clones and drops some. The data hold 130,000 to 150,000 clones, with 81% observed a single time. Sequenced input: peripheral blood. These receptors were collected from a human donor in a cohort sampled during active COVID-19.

The CDR3 bases are TGTGCCAGCAGTATCGGGACAGGGTGGAATCAGCCCCAGCATTTT. Translating gives CASSIGTGWNQPQHF. V usage is TRBV6-5 and J usage is TRBJ1-5, with 9 nucleotides matching TRBD1. CDR1 is MNHEY and CDR2 is SVGAGI in the germline V gene. V lost 5 bases and J lost 4; bases outside the gene matches: 6. This CDR3 is built from 15 residues.

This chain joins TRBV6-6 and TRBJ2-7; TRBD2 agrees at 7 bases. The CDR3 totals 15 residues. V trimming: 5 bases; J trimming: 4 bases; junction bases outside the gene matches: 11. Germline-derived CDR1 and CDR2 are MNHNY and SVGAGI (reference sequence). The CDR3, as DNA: TGTGCCAGCAGTATCCCCGGCGGGAGTATATACGAGCAGTACTTC. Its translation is CASSIPGGSIYEQYF.

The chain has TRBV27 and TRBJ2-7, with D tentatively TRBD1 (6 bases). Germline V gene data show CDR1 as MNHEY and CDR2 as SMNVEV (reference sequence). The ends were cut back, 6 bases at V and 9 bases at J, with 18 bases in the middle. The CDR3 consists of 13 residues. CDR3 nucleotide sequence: TGTGCCAGCAGGAGAACTAGGGGGACGTGGCAGTACTTC. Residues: CASRRTRGTWQYF.

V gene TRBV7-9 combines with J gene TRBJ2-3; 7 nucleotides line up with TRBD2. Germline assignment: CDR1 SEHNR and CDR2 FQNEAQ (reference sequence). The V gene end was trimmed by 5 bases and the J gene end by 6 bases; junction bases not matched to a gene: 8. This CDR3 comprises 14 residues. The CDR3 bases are TGTGCCAGCAGCCTCAGCGGGACCAGGGATACGCAGTATTTT. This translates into CASSLSGTRDTQYF.

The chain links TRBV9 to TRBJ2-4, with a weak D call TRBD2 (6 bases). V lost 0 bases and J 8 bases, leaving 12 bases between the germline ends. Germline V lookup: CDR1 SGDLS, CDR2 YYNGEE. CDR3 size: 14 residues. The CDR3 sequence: CASSVATGGYIQYF. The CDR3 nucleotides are TGTGCCAGCAGCGTAGCTACCGGGGGTTACATTCAGTACTTC.

The CDR3 loop reads CASSLAPGSQETQYF. In DNA form, the CDR3 reads TGCGCCAGCAGCTTGGCACCAGGAAGTCAAGAGACCCAGTACTTC. The chain recombines TRBV5-1 with TRBJ2-5; D uncertain. CDR3 length: 15 amino acids. The V end lost 0 bases, the J end lost 2 bases, and 11 bases lay between the germline ends. Germline lookup yields CDR1 SGHRS and CDR2 YFSETQ.

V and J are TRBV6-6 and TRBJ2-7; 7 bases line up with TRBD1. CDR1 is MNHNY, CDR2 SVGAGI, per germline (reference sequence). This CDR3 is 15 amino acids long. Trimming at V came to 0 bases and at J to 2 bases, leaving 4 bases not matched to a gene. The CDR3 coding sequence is TGTGCCAGCAGTTACTCGACAGGGTGGGCCTACGAGCAGTACTTC. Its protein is CASSYSTGWAYEQYF.

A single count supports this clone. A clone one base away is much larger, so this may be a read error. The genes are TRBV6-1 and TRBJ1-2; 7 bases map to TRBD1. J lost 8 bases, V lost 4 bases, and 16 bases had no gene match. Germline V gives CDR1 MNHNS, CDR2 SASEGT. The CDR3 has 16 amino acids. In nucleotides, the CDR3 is TGTGCCAGCAGTGCCCTCCCGGGACAGAGGGCGAGAGGCTACACCTTC. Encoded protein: CASSALPGQRARGYTF.

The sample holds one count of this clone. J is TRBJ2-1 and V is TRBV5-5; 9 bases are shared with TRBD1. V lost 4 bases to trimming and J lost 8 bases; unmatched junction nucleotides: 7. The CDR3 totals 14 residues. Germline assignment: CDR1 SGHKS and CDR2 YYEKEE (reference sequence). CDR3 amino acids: CASSLGTGSDEQFF. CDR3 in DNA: TGTGCCAGCAGCCTGGGGACAGGGTCCGATGAGCAGTTCTTC. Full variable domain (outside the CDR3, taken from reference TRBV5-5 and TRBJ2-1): DAGVTQSPTHLIKTRGQQVTLRCSPISGHKSVSWYQQVLGQGPQFIFQYYEKEERGRGNFPDRFSARQFPNYSSELNVNALLLGDSALYLCASSLGTGSDEQFFGPGTRLTVL.

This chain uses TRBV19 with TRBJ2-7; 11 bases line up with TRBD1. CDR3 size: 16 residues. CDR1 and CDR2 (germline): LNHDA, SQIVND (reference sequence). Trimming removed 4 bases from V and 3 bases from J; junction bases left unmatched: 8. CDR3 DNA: TGTGCCAGTAGTAGCACCGGGACAGGGGGAGGCTACGAGCAGTACTTC. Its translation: CASSSTGTGGGYEQYF.

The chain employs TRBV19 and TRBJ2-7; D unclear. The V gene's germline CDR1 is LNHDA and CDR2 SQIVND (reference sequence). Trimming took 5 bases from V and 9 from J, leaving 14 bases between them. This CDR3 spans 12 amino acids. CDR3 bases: TGTGCCAGTAGTCCAAGAGGCGAGCGGCAGTACTTC. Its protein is CASSPRGERQYF. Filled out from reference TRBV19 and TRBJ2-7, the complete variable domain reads DGGITQSPKYLFRKEGQNVTLSCEQNLNHDAMYWYRQDPGQGLRLIYYSQIVNDFQKGDIAEGYSVSREKKESFPLTVTSAQKNPTAFYLCASSPRGERQYFGPGTRLTVT.

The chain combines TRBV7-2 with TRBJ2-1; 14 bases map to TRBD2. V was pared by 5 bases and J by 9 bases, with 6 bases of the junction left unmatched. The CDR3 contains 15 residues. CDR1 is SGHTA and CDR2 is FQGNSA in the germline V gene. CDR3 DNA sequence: TGTGCCAGCAGCAAACCGGGACTAGCGGGAGTTGAGCAGTTCTTC. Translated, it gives CASSKPGLAGVEQFF.

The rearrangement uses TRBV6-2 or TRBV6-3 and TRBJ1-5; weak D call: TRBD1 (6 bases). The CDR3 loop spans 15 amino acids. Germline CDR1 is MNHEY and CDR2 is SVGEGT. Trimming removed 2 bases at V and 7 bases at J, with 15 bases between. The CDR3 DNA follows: TGTGCCAGCAGTTACGGAGTCCACAGGGTGCAGCCCCAGCATTTT. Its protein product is CASSYGVHRVQPQHF.

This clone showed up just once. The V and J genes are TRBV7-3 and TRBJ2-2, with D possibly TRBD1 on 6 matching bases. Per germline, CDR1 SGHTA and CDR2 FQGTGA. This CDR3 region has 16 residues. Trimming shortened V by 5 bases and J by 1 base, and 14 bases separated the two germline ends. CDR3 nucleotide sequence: TGTGCCAGCAGCGCCCAACAGGGAAGGAACACCGGGGAGCTGTTTTTT. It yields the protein CASSAQQGRNTGELFF. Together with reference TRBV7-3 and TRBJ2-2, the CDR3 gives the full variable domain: GAGVSQTPSNKVTEKGKYVELRCDPISGHTALYWYRQSLGQGPEFLIYFQGTGAADDSGLPNDRFFAVRPEGSVSTLKIQRTERGDSAVYLCASSAQQGRNTGELFFGEGSRLTVL.

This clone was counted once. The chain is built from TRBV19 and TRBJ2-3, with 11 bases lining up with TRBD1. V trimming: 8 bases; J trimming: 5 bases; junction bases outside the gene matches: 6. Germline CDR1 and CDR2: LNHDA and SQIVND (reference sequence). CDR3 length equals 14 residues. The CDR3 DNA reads TGTGCCAGTGCGGACAGGGGGCTGGTAGATACGCAGTATTTT. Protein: CASADRGLVDTQYF. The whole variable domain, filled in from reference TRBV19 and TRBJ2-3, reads DGGITQSPKYLFRKEGQNVTLSCEQNLNHDAMYWYRQDPGQGLRLIYYSQIVNDFQKGDIAEGYSVSREKKESFPLTVTSAQKNPTAFYLCASADRGLVDTQYFGPGTRLTVL.

CDR3 region: CASSVGRGRQVDDEKLFF. DNA of the CDR3: TGTGCCAGCAGTGTCGGCAGGGGGCGGCAGGTTGACGATGAAAAACTGTTTTTT. The chain couples TRBV2 to TRBJ1-4; TRBD1 aligns across 8 bases. Germline CDR1 reads SNHLY; CDR2 reads FYNNEI. This CDR3 has 18 amino acids. V was pared by 4 bases and J by 6 bases, with 16 bases of the junction left unmatched.

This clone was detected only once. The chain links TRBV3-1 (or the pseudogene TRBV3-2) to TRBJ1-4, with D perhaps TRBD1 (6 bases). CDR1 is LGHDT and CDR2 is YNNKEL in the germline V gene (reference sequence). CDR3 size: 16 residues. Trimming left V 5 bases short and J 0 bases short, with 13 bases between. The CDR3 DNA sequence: TGTGCCAGCAGCTGGACAGCATTTGCAACTAATGAAAAACTGTTTTTT. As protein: CASSWTAFATNEKLFF.

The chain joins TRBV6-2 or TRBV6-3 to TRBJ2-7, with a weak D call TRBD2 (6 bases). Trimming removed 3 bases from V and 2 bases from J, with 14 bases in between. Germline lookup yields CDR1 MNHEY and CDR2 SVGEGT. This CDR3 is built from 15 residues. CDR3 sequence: CASSYRSGPTYEQYF. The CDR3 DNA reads TGTGCCAGCAGTTATAGGAGCGGGCCGACCTACGAGCAGTACTTC.